This paragraph covers one TCR beta chain sequence. Its antigen is currently unknown. Authors' processing steps: ImmunoSEQ junction-only sequences lacked quality scores, so their filtering differed. Only in-frame clones appear in the TCRdb table, and some are missing; sequencing was by immunoSEQ multiplex PCR. That table is the source of V, J and clone size, and D and trimming were worked out from the DNA. The table records hundreds of thousands of clones, about three quarters of them present only once. Germline CDR1 reads MDHEN; CDR2 reads SYDVKM. There are 14 residues in the CDR3. After removal of 5 bases from V and 2 bases from J, the junction contained 4 bases not matched to a gene. This sample stems from a study of shared clonotypes between healthy human individuals. Study-level findings and limits: Shared clonotypes: about 5.3% naive CD4, roughly 4% naive CD8, roughly 2.2% memory CD4, roughly 0.4% memory CD8. Clonotype sharing across donors was expected to vary with sequencing depth.

Input material: memory CD4+ T cells sorted from blood. As for subset: CD45RA-negative fraction. The clonotype originates from a woman aged 25 to 39 in good health. The chain is built from TRBV28 and TRBJ1-2; 8 bases are a match to TRBD1. The CDR3 nucleotides read TGTGCCAGCAGTCGAGGGACAGGCAACTATGGCTACACCTTC. The encoded protein is CASSRGTGNYGYTF.